The 8 T cell receptor beta chains below were found in one sample sequenced in a study of cytomegalovirus exposure and HLA in healthy donors. 60 Vbeta and 13 Jbeta primers were used in PCR. Sequencing was performed with immunoSEQ multiplex PCR; in TCRdb, only in-frame clones are kept and a portion is missing. The sample lists fewer than 200,000 clones; less than 85% were seen once. Sequencing used PBMCs. The source is a man aged 40-49 years in good health and CMV-seronegative.

This chain links TRBV2 with TRBJ2-2; D possibly corresponds to TRBD1 (5 bases). Deletions cut 8 bases from V and 5 bases from J, with 15 bases between. Germline CDR1 reads SNHLY; CDR2 reads FYNNEI. The CDR3 covers 14 residues. The CDR3 nucleotides read TGTGCCAGCGGTTTGGGCAGGGTGACCGGGGAGCTGTTTTTT. Translating it yields CASGLGRVTGELFF. The full variable domain, rest sourced from reference TRBV2 and TRBJ2-2, is EPEVTQTPSHQVTQMGQEVILRCVPISNHLYFYWYRQILGQKVEFLVSFYNNEISEKSEIFDDQFSVERPDGSNFTLKIRSTKLEDSAMYFCASGLGRVTGELFFGEGSRLTVL.

This chain joins TRBV2 and TRBJ2-4, with a weak D call TRBD2 (6 bases). V was pared by 3 bases and J by 15 bases, with 12 bases between. CDR3 length: 11 residues. Germline V gene lookup returns CDR1 SNHLY and CDR2 FYNNEI. For the CDR3, the DNA is TGTGCCAGCAGTGATGCGGGGAGGCGGTACTTC. Protein sequence: CASSDAGRRYF.

This chain joins TRBV29-1 and TRBJ2-1; TRBD2 matches at 9 bases. This CDR3 region has 14 residues. With V trimmed by 7 bases and J by 0 bases, 4 bases remained unmatched. The germline V gene encodes CDR1 SQVTM and CDR2 ANQGSEA. The CDR3 sequence is CSALLAGSYNEQFF. In DNA, the CDR3 is TGCAGCGCTTTACTAGCGGGCTCCTACAATGAGCAGTTCTTC.

The rearrangement joins TRBV5-5 to TRBJ1-2, with D possibly TRBD1 on 5 matching bases. V was cut by 4 bases and J by 6 bases, with 19 bases left in between. This CDR3 has 15 residues. CDR1 and CDR2 (germline): SGHKS, YYEKEE (reference sequence). The CDR3 here is CASSPPLGGEHGYTF. The CDR3 DNA reads as TGTGCCAGCAGCCCTCCACTTGGGGGGGAACATGGCTACACCTTC. Combining the CDR3 with reference TRBV5-5 and TRBJ1-2 gives the whole variable domain DAGVTQSPTHLIKTRGQQVTLRCSPISGHKSVSWYQQVLGQGPQFIFQYYEKEERGRGNFPDRFSARQFPNYSSELNVNALLLGDSALYLCASSPPLGGEHGYTFGSGTRLTVV.

The V call is TRBV29-1, the J call TRBJ2-3, with 8 bases identical to TRBD2. Germline V CDR1 and CDR2: SQVTM, ANQGSEA. This CDR3 contains 12 residues. DNA for the CDR3: TGCACCTACCGGGGGGGGCAAGATACGCAGTATTTT. It is translated as CTYRGGQDTQYF.

This clone was seen once. V is TRBV7-2 and J is TRBJ1-4; 10 bases align to TRBD1. V lost 4 bases to trimming and J lost 10 bases; unmatched junction nucleotides: 12. This CDR3 region has 16 residues. Per the germline V gene, CDR1 is SGHTA and CDR2 is FQGNSA. CDR3 amino acids: CASSSAPGQGKGKLFF. The CDR3 coding sequence is TGTGCCAGCAGCTCCGCCCCGGGACAGGGGAAGGGAAAACTGTTTTTT.

In its sample, this clone was seen once. The chain combines TRBV10-3 with TRBJ2-3; a weak D match, TRBD2 (6 bases). This CDR3 has 13 residues. Germline loops: CDR1 ENHRY, CDR2 SYGVKD. Trimming took off 11 bases at V and 1 base at J, with 13 bases between the two ends. CDR3 coding DNA: TGTGCCTGTAGCGGTCGGGGCACAGATACGCAGTATTTT. Its translation is CACSGRGTDTQYF.

This chain uses TRBV13 with TRBJ2-3; 9 bases are shared with TRBD2. From germline, CDR1 is PRHDT and CDR2 FYEKMQ (reference sequence). This CDR3 comprises 15 residues. V lost 3 bases to trimming and J lost 6 bases; unmatched junction nucleotides: 7. The CDR3 reads CASSFPVAGVDTQYF. The CDR3 DNA reads TGTGCCAGCAGCTTTCCCGTAGCGGGAGTCGATACGCAGTATTTT.